This is a list of T cell receptor beta chains from one sample in a study of read filtering for tumor transcriptome and immune sequencing. TCRdb passed the reads through MiXCR, listing each CDR3 protein once. The sample holds approximately 60,000 distinct CDR3 sequences, 20% to 25% seen once. The sample was a population of CD138-negative cells sorted from bone marrow. All receptors derive from a donor aged 40 or over with multiple myeloma. CDR3s include the opening cysteine and the closing phenylalanine or tryptophan. The D gene is left open where the match is weak. Where a row states a size, it is once, few, many or the class of an expanded clone; other rows omit it.

J gene: TRBJ2-5; clone size: many; V gene: TRBV5-1; D gene: TRBD2; CDR3 protein: CASRPTGGVEETQYF; CDR3 DNA: TGCGCCAGCAGACCCACCGGGGGGGTTGAAGAGACCCAGTACTTC
J gene: TRBJ2-1; clone size: many; V gene: TRBV7-2; D gene: .; CDR3 protein: CASSLGLGDEQFF; CDR3 DNA: TGTGCCAGCAGCTTAGGTCTGGGGGATGAGCAGTTCTTC
J gene: TRBJ2-2; clone size: .; V gene: TRBV3-1; D gene: TRBD2; CDR3 protein: CASSHHGLAGPGELFF; CDR3 DNA: TGTGCCAGCAGCCATCACGGACTAGCGGGCCCCGGGGAGCTGTTTTTT
J gene: TRBJ1-5; clone size: many; V gene: TRBV12-3/TRBV12-4; D gene: .; CDR3 protein: CASSYTGSAPIQPQHF; CDR3 DNA: TGTGCCAGCAGTTATACAGGGTCTGCACCGATTCAGCCCCAGCATTTT
J gene: TRBJ1-5; clone size: .; V gene: TRBV5-6; D gene: TRBD1; CDR3 protein: CASSFWDRAYQPQHF; CDR3 DNA: TGTGCCAGCAGCTTCTGGGACAGGGCTTACCAGCCCCAGCATTTT
J gene: TRBJ2-7; clone size: many; V gene: TRBV29-1; D gene: .; CDR3 protein: CSVEDRRGSEQYF; CDR3 DNA: TGCAGCGTTGAAGATCGACGGGGGAGCGAGCAGTACTTC
J gene: TRBJ2-2; clone size: many; V gene: TRBV7-2; D gene: .; CDR3 protein: CASSIGHTGELFF; CDR3 DNA: TGTGCCAGCAGCATCGGACACACCGGGGAGCTGTTTTTT
J gene: TRBJ2-2; clone size: many; V gene: TRBV6-6; D gene: .; CDR3 protein: CASSYSTGKNTGELFF; CDR3 DNA: TGTGCCAGCAGTTACTCGACGGGAAAGAACACCGGGGAGCTGTTTTTT
J gene: TRBJ1-1; clone size: many; V gene: TRBV6-5; D gene: .; CDR3 protein: CASSYSGVLDTEAFF; CDR3 DNA: TGTGCCAGCAGTTACTCTGGTGTTTTGGACACTGAAGCTTTCTTT
J gene: TRBJ1-2; clone size: many; V gene: TRBV5-1; D gene: .; CDR3 protein: CASARGDYGYTF; CDR3 DNA: TGCGCCAGCGCGAGGGGGGACTATGGCTACACCTTC
J gene: TRBJ2-1; clone size: many; V gene: TRBV9; D gene: TRBD2; CDR3 protein: CASSVELAGLVYNEQFF; CDR3 DNA: TGTGCCAGCAGCGTAGAATTAGCGGGTTTAGTTTACAATGAGCAGTTCTTC
J gene: TRBJ2-3; clone size: .; V gene: TRBV11-3; D gene: .; CDR3 protein: CASSRLVGTDTQYF; CDR3 DNA: TGTGCCAGCAGCAGACTAGTCGGAACAGATACGCAGTATTTT
J gene: TRBJ2-7; clone size: .; V gene: TRBV6-2/TRBV6-3; D gene: .; CDR3 protein: CASRDLDYEQYF; CDR3 DNA: TGTGCCAGCAGGGACCTCGATTACGAGCAGTACTTC
J gene: TRBJ1-2; clone size: many; V gene: TRBV29-1; D gene: .; CDR3 protein: CSVFLPTNYGYTF; CDR3 DNA: TGCAGCGTTTTTCTTCCCACTAACTATGGCTACACCTTC
J gene: TRBJ2-7; clone size: many; V gene: TRBV28; D gene: .; CDR3 protein: CASSLFGTSSYEQYF; CDR3 DNA: TGTGCCAGCAGTTTATTTGGGACATCATCCTACGAGCAGTACTTC
J gene: TRBJ2-1; clone size: many; V gene: TRBV12-3/TRBV12-4; D gene: TRBD1; CDR3 protein: CASSSTGTGEYGHNNEQFF; CDR3 DNA: TGTGCCAGCAGTTCAACCGGGACAGGGGAGTACGGACACAACAATGAGCAGTTCTTC
J gene: TRBJ1-5; clone size: .; V gene: TRBV28; D gene: TRBD1; CDR3 protein: CASSFSGTGNQPQHF; CDR3 DNA: TGTGCCAGCAGTTTCTCAGGGACAGGGAATCAGCCCCAGCATTTT
J gene: TRBJ2-1; clone size: medium-sized; V gene: TRBV20-1; D gene: TRBD2; CDR3 protein: CSADGLVDSSYNEQFF; CDR3 DNA: TGCAGTGCGGACGGACTAGTCGACAGCTCCTACAATGAGCAGTTCTTC
J gene: TRBJ2-1; clone size: many; V gene: TRBV14; D gene: .; CDR3 protein: CASSPGYNEQFF; CDR3 DNA: TGTGCCAGCAGCCCAGGGTACAATGAGCAGTTCTTC
J gene: TRBJ2-5; clone size: many; V gene: TRBV5-1; D gene: TRBD2; CDR3 protein: CASSLASLAGETQYF; CDR3 DNA: TGCGCCAGCAGCTTGGCATCACTAGCGGGAGAGACCCAGTACTTC
J gene: TRBJ1-1; clone size: many; V gene: TRBV21-1; D gene: .; CDR3 protein: CASSKGRAELTEAFF; CDR3 DNA: TGTGCCAGCAGCAAAGGGCGAGCTGAGTTGACTGAAGCTTTCTTT
J gene: TRBJ2-5; clone size: .; V gene: TRBV24-1; D gene: .; CDR3 protein: CATSAAVDLRAQYF; CDR3 DNA: TGTGCCACCAGTGCTGCGGTTGACCTTAGGGCCCAGTACTTC
J gene: TRBJ2-1; clone size: many; V gene: TRBV12-3/TRBV12-4; D gene: .; CDR3 protein: CASSLEGVNEQFF; CDR3 DNA: TGTGCCAGCAGCCTAGAGGGGGTGAATGAGCAGTTCTTC
J gene: TRBJ2-1; clone size: many; V gene: TRBV12-3/TRBV12-4; D gene: TRBD2; CDR3 protein: CASRREDEQFF; CDR3 DNA: TGTGCCAGCAGACGGGAGGACGAGCAGTTCTTC
J gene: TRBJ2-3; clone size: many; V gene: TRBV7-9; D gene: .; CDR3 protein: CASSSSVDYSTDTQYF; CDR3 DNA: TGTGCCAGCAGCTCCTCGGTTGACTATAGCACAGATACGCAGTATTTT
J gene: TRBJ2-1; clone size: .; V gene: TRBV7-2; D gene: TRBD2; CDR3 protein: CASSLASGGARDEQFF; CDR3 DNA: TGTGCCAGCAGCTTAGCTAGCGGGGGGGCTCGTGATGAGCAGTTCTTC
J gene: TRBJ1-1; clone size: many; V gene: TRBV19; D gene: .; CDR3 protein: CASSLTGIYYTEAFF; CDR3 DNA: TGTGCCAGTAGTCTCACCGGGATATACTACACTGAAGCTTTCTTT
J gene: TRBJ2-5; clone size: many; V gene: TRBV6-5; D gene: .; CDR3 protein: CASSYSRHAETQYF; CDR3 DNA: TGTGCCAGCAGTTACTCTCGGCATGCAGAGACCCAGTACTTC
J gene: TRBJ2-1; clone size: medium-sized; V gene: TRBV29-1; D gene: TRBD1; CDR3 protein: CSVEDLGDSYNEQFF; CDR3 DNA: TGCAGCGTTGAAGATCTCGGGGACAGTTACAATGAGCAGTTCTTC
J gene: TRBJ2-3; clone size: many; V gene: TRBV7-2; D gene: .; CDR3 protein: CASSRAYLSTDTQYF; CDR3 DNA: TGTGCCAGCAGCCGGGCCTACCTGAGCACAGATACGCAGTATTTT
J gene: TRBJ2-3; clone size: many; V gene: TRBV20-1; D gene: .; CDR3 protein: CSVPAGSRLDTQYF; CDR3 DNA: TGCAGTGTACCGGCGGGTAGCCGGTTGGATACGCAGTATTTT
J gene: TRBJ2-5; clone size: .; V gene: TRBV6-6; D gene: .; CDR3 protein: CASRDRGGRVQETQYF; CDR3 DNA: TGTGCCAGCAGGGACCGGGGCGGGCGGGTACAAGAGACCCAGTACTTC
J gene: TRBJ2-7; clone size: many; V gene: TRBV7-2; D gene: .; CDR3 protein: CASSLDPRVSSYEQYF; CDR3 DNA: TGTGCCAGCAGCTTAGACCCCAGAGTAAGCTCCTACGAGCAGTACTTC
J gene: TRBJ2-7; clone size: few; V gene: TRBV15; D gene: .; CDR3 protein: CATSREFVIAEQYF; CDR3 DNA: TGTGCCACCAGCAGAGAGTTTGTAATAGCAGAGCAGTACTTC
J gene: TRBJ2-7; clone size: .; V gene: TRBV20-1; D gene: .; CDR3 protein: CSANEMRGPSSYEQYF; CDR3 DNA: TGCAGTGCTAATGAAATGCGGGGGCCCAGCTCCTACGAGCAGTACTTC
J gene: TRBJ2-5; clone size: many; V gene: TRBV7-9; D gene: .; CDR3 protein: CASRRLDQETQYF; CDR3 DNA: TGTGCCAGCAGGAGGTTGGACCAAGAGACCCAGTACTTC
J gene: TRBJ1-1; clone size: many; V gene: TRBV3-1; D gene: .; CDR3 protein: CASSQGTMNTEAFF; CDR3 DNA: TGTGCCAGCAGCCAAGGGACCATGAACACTGAAGCTTTCTTT
J gene: TRBJ2-5; clone size: .; V gene: TRBV27; D gene: .; CDR3 protein: CASSPLGGLRETQYF; CDR3 DNA: TGTGCCAGCAGTCCCCTCGGAGGGTTAAGAGAGACCCAGTACTTC
J gene: TRBJ1-2; clone size: once; V gene: TRBV6-6; D gene: TRBD1; CDR3 protein: CASSRPPGQGPVNDGYTF; CDR3 DNA: TGTGCCAGCAGTCGGCCACCGGGACAGGGGCCCGTCAACGATGGCTACACCTTC
J gene: TRBJ2-2; clone size: .; V gene: TRBV12-3/TRBV12-4; D gene: TRBD1; CDR3 protein: CASSLEGAGTRELFF; CDR3 DNA: TGTGCCAGCAGTTTAGAGGGGGCCGGAACCAGGGAGCTGTTCTTT
J gene: TRBJ1-4; clone size: many; V gene: TRBV4-1; D gene: .; CDR3 protein: CASRPGTSTNEKLFF; CDR3 DNA: TGCGCCAGCAGACCCGGTACCTCGACTAATGAAAAACTGTTTTTT
J gene: TRBJ2-3; clone size: many; V gene: TRBV28; D gene: TRBD2; CDR3 protein: CASRAGGRDTQYF; CDR3 DNA: TGTGCCAGCAGAGCGGGGGGGCGCGATACGCAGTATTTT
J gene: TRBJ2-1; clone size: many; V gene: TRBV20-1; D gene: TRBD2; CDR3 protein: CSARAASGRASSYNEQFF; CDR3 DNA: TGCAGTGCTAGAGCGGCTAGCGGGAGGGCAAGCTCCTACAATGAGCAGTTCTTC
J gene: TRBJ1-6; clone size: .; V gene: TRBV28; D gene: TRBD1; CDR3 protein: CASSSDRGWNSPLHF; CDR3 DNA: TGTGCCAGCAGTTCGGACAGGGGGTGGAATTCACCCCTCCACTTT
J gene: TRBJ2-7; clone size: many; V gene: TRBV27; D gene: TRBD2; CDR3 protein: CASSPRAGVFYEQYF; CDR3 DNA: TGTGCCAGCAGCCCACGGGCGGGAGTGTTTTACGAGCAGTACTTC
J gene: TRBJ1-1; clone size: .; V gene: TRBV2; D gene: .; CDR3 protein: CASSEALGAATEAFF; CDR3 DNA: TGTGCCAGCAGTGAAGCGCTTGGGGCGGCCACTGAAGCTTTCTTT
J gene: TRBJ2-7; clone size: many; V gene: TRBV4-2; D gene: TRBD1; CDR3 protein: CASSQGGQAFGQYF; CDR3 DNA: TGTGCCAGCTCCCAAGGGGGACAGGCCTTTGGGCAGTACTTC
J gene: TRBJ1-1; clone size: .; V gene: TRBV7-9; D gene: .; CDR3 protein: CASSPYTEAFF; CDR3 DNA: TGTGCCAGCAGCCCATACACTGAAGCTTTCTTT
J gene: TRBJ1-1; clone size: few; V gene: TRBV10-3; D gene: .; CDR3 protein: CAISESQGALGVEAFF; CDR3 DNA: TGTGCCATCAGTGAGTCCCAAGGGGCTCTTGGAGTGGAGGCTTTCTTT
J gene: TRBJ1-1; clone size: many; V gene: TRBV18; D gene: .; CDR3 protein: CASSPGDTEAFF; CDR3 DNA: TGTGCCAGCTCACCAGGGGACACTGAAGCTTTCTTT
J gene: TRBJ2-1; clone size: many; V gene: TRBV5-4; D gene: .; CDR3 protein: CASSLEGRGSSYNEQFF; CDR3 DNA: TGTGCCAGCAGCTTGGAAGGGCGGGGCAGCTCCTACAATGAGCAGTTCTTC
J gene: TRBJ1-5; clone size: .; V gene: TRBV7-9; D gene: .; CDR3 protein: CASSSRGANQPQHF; CDR3 DNA: TGTGCCAGCAGCTCAAGAGGGGCTAATCAGCCCCAGCATTTT
J gene: TRBJ2-3; clone size: many; V gene: TRBV6-1; D gene: TRBD2; CDR3 protein: CASSGLAGVSDTQYF; CDR3 DNA: TGTGCCAGCAGTGGCCTAGCGGGAGTATCAGATACGCAGTATTTT
J gene: TRBJ2-7; clone size: few; V gene: TRBV20-1; D gene: .; CDR3 protein: CSARGGEGGYGQYF; CDR3 DNA: TGCAGTGCTAGAGGAGGGGAGGGGGGTTACGGGCAGTACTTC
J gene: TRBJ2-7; clone size: many; V gene: TRBV28; D gene: TRBD2; CDR3 protein: CASSLYTSGNSGEQYF; CDR3 DNA: TGTGCCAGCAGTTTATATACTAGCGGGAATTCAGGGGAGCAGTACTTC
J gene: TRBJ2-7; clone size: many; V gene: TRBV7-9; D gene: .; CDR3 protein: CASSLYLASSYEQYF; CDR3 DNA: TGTGCCAGCAGCTTATATCTGGCAAGCTCCTACGAGCAGTACTTC
J gene: TRBJ2-7; clone size: many; V gene: TRBV3-1; D gene: TRBD2; CDR3 protein: CASSQGGEQYF; CDR3 DNA: TGTGCCAGCAGCCAGGGGGGGGAGCAGTACTTC
J gene: TRBJ2-7; clone size: few; V gene: TRBV7-2; D gene: .; CDR3 protein: CASSGGGALSYEQYF; CDR3 DNA: TGTGCCAGCAGCGGAGGGGGGGCCTTGTCCTACGAGCAGTACTTC
J gene: TRBJ2-5; clone size: many; V gene: TRBV20-1; D gene: .; CDR3 protein: CSAGQPEETQYF; CDR3 DNA: TGCAGTGCTGGACAGCCTGAAGAGACCCAGTACTTC
J gene: TRBJ2-2; clone size: many; V gene: TRBV29-1; D gene: .; CDR3 protein: CSGRVSPGELFF; CDR3 DNA: TGCAGCGGTCGGGTGTCTCCCGGGGAGCTGTTTTTT